This T cell receptor beta chain was captured in a study of cytomegalovirus exposure and HLA in healthy donors (dated by TCRdb to about 2017). In the study overall: In an earlier analysis of 587 of the donors, 276 Gb of sequence data and roughly 100 million unique TCR beta sequences from about 179 million T cells were reported. Alongside the repertoire data, information on donor age, sex, ethnicity and CMV serostatus was compiled. To predict cytomegalovirus infection status, the study combined high-throughput TCR immunosequencing, statistical association of individual TCRs with disease status, and machine learning. Besides the first cohort of some 670 subjects, a separate validation cohort made up of 120 or so different subjects was used. A later analysis re-examined previously published TCR beta repertoires from 500 to 700 donors and added high-resolution HLA genotyping to investigate patterns of TCR occurrence. Roughly five DR-DQ haplotypes were handled as single units for association and clustering because linkage in the cohort was strong. The study aimed to test whether signatures of past pathogen exposure could be identified by cataloging public T cell receptors. Across under 500 genotyped donors of the cohort, an average of roughly 230,000 unique TCR beta nucleotide sequences per donor were sequenced, and 15% to 20% of those sequences were non-productive. HLA typing included class I and class II loci at four-digit resolution. In the later analysis, no new phenotypic data were used to find candidate immune exposures; instead, reliance was placed on TCR beta sequences and their occurrence across donors. To decide whether each TCR beta V gene segment behaved as functional or pseudogenic, an earlier analysis of fewer than 750 of the donors relied on high-throughput TCR beta sequencing. The genetic ancestry cluster associated with self-reported Caucasian donors included roughly four fifths of the roughly 390 genotyped donors. All discovery cohort repertoires had been generated using a single sequencing platform. The number of donors typed differed by locus, with 629-630 for A, B, C, DRB1 and DQB1, around 500 for DQA1, approximately 570 for DPA1, and some 470 for DPB1. The study profiled the T cell repertoires of hundreds of subjects by immunosequencing and related them to cytomegalovirus serostatus. An early release that covered some 630 HLA-typed donors contained about 300 gigabases of sequencing data and 70 million to 100 million unique TCR sequences. A later genetic analysis took genome-wide SNP genotypes for about 55% of the 666 donors and used that subset as a discovery cohort.

Libraries came from the immunoSEQ multiplex PCR assay. For the multiplex PCR, a mixture combining 60 forward primers for TCR Vbeta segments and 13 reverse primers for TCR Jbeta segments was used. The CDR3 region of rearranged TCR beta genes was amplified from genomic DNA by a multiplex PCR assay. Amplified TCR beta libraries were sequenced as 87-base-pair reads on the Illumina HiSeq System. From the authors' description of their analysis: Across the 500 to 750 repertoires, a later analysis counted approximately 83 million unique TCR beta chains, around 11 million of which were shared by at least two donors. Raw reads were error-corrected and collapsed into unique sequences by a nearest-neighbor algorithm in which closely related sequences were merged to remove PCR and sequencing errors. V, D and J gene segments were assigned by aligning CDR3 sequences to IMGT reference sequences. For a sequence to be retained, a match of at least six nucleotides was required to both a V gene segment and a J gene segment. A rearrangement was called productive if the CDR3 had no stop codons and remained in frame with V and J, and every other rearrangement was called non-productive. CDR3 was defined according to IMGT convention as the region running from the second conserved V-encoded cysteine to the conserved J-encoded phenylalanine. The earlier analysis of approximately 590 of the donors excluded any sequence lacking an unambiguous match to a single V gene segment. In an earlier analysis of a few hundred of the donors, V segments were called functional above 56.7% productive rearrangements and were called segregating when the between-donor standard deviation exceeded 5%. To diagnose cytomegalovirus status from the catalog of TCR beta chain sequences, a statistical classification framework was built. In a later analysis, V and J genes were assigned by comparing TCR nucleotide sequences against IMGT/GENE-DB human TR gene sequences. The TCRdist pipeline was used in a later analysis to assign CDR3 sequences and most-parsimonious VDJ recombination scenarios. A later analysis defined each TCR beta chain by its CDR3 amino acid sequence plus V-gene family, and excluded reads lacking a unique V-gene family. To address suspected cross-contamination and a sequencing artifact, a later analysis removed 592 highly shared, low-generation-probability nucleotide sequences. In a later analysis, a clonal expansion index was calculated for each public chain from normalized within-repertoire ranks of inferred template counts. In a later analysis, generation probabilities were computed with a VDJ recombination model fitted to out-of-frame rearrangements, and the resulting probabilities were checked against IGoR. In a later analysis, TCR-TCR, TCR-HLA and TCR-CMV co-occurrence was scored with hypergeometric tests, and a repertoire-size bias correction was applied to TCR pairs. To estimate false discovery rates, a later analysis permuted the HLA or CMV assignments 20 times. In a later analysis, co-occurring TCRs were grouped using DBSCAN, and TCRdist sequence similarity was added for clustering within HLA-allele-positive subsets. Co-occurrence clustering excluded repertoires with fewer than 30,000 or more than 120,000 public chains, plus five with anomalous nucleotide sharing. What TCRdb holds here is the immuneACCESS table cut down to in-frame rearrangements. Part of the clones is not present; checked against another copy, under half of the missing clones reflect an unresolved V gene, and the others are unexplained. D and trimming come from the DNA, and the V and J calls and clone size come from that table. The sample profile shows 100,000 to 120,000 clones; approximately 84% of them were found once. The biggest ten clones account for around 2% of the sample.

CDR1 and CDR2 are drawn from the germline V gene: LGHNA, YSLEER. The CDR3 has 17 amino acids, counting the end cysteine and phenylalanine. Just the 51-base CDR3 DNA is kept, in frame starting at base 1. The junction shows trimming of 3 bases on V and 2 bases on J, and the gene matches do not reach 12 bases of it. A remark on this clone: There is no known antigen for this receptor. One base away there is no much larger clone; base qualities are not given.

In total, 666 healthy bone marrow donors made up the cohort. At the time of sampling, all cohort members were nominally healthy, though unrecorded immune exposures were likely present. The donor tested CMV seronegative and was one of the 352 seronegative cohort members. A peripheral blood sample was provided by each donor, and peripheral blood mononuclear cells were used for TCR beta sequencing. Genomic DNA was extracted from the blood cell samples with the Qiagen DNeasy Blood Extraction Kit. Results and caveats for the whole study, not just this receptor: According to a later analysis, most CMV-associated TCR beta chains appeared to be HLA-restricted, and the HLA associations seemed to be driven largely by CMV exposure. Roughly uniform sequencing depth across donors was assumed in presence/absence analyses, although this assumption may not hold. Linkage disequilibrium might explain the correlated functional status among segregating V segments, but an unknown experimental factor could not be excluded. At a false discovery rate of 0.05, a later analysis linked 16,000 or so TCR beta sequences to specific HLA alleles. According to a later genetic analysis, donors in an Asian-associated ancestry cluster had fewer N-insertions in productive TCRs than the approximately 670-donor mean. Three of the identified cytomegalovirus-associated TCR beta chains were confirmed in vitro to be specific for cytomegalovirus antigens. Some IMGT-functional V segments, including TRBV6-2 and TRBV6-3, could not be distinguished by the 87-base-pair reads and were therefore excluded. In both the original and validation cohorts, the classifier was reported to diagnose cytomegalovirus status with high specificity and sensitivity. A cluster of highly shared sequence variants was judged likely to represent a technical artifact of the sequencing pipeline. In an earlier analysis of approximately 590 of the donors, most TCR beta V segments were observed in productive rearrangements about 87% or about 30% of the time, broadly matching IMGT annotations. Assigning TCR associations to individual alleles was difficult when HLA alleles, especially DR and DQ, strongly co-occurred. This cohort had only TCR beta chains sequenced, and the lack of alpha or paired-chain data limited which features could be detected. In a later analysis, TCR association rates were found to vary across HLA loci, with the most associated TCRs seen for DRB1 alleles and the fewest for HLA-C alleles. Because HLA typing was unavailable for some donors at each locus, only the typed subset was used in association tests. The study gave a list of under 200 TCR beta chains associated with cytomegalovirus. In a later genetic analysis, a missense DCLRE1C variant was associated with V-gene and J-gene trimming of TCR beta chains, and the association was replicated in an independent cohort. Compared with equally common non-associated chains, HLA-associated TCR beta chains in a later analysis were more clonally expanded and had lower generation probabilities. Because counts were too low, about 18 rarely observed V segments, including chromosome 9 orphons, were excluded from the earlier analysis of 587 of the donors. A further reported finding was that TCR beta sequences accurately predicted the HLA-A and HLA-B alleles for most subjects in the first cohort. In a later analysis, several top co-occurrence clusters were reported to appear linked to parvovirus B19, influenza, CMV and Epstein-Barr virus. Across donors, most TCR sequences were observed very rarely, whereas some public TCRs were present in many individuals. For the cohort, immune exposure information was limited to CMV serostatus. The authors suggested that the approach could potentially be extended to other disease states and immunological phenotypes.

The V and J genes are TRBV4-3 and TRBJ2-5; 7 bases in the junction line up with TRBD1. The sequenced material came from PBMCs. The sequence was collected from a man in his forties in good health and CMV-seronegative. The nucleotide sequence reads as follows: TGCGCCAGCAGCCATAAGAGAGGGGGCCGTACTCAAGAGACCCAGTACTTC. The encoded protein is CASSHKRGGRTQETQYF.